This T cell receptor beta chain was found in a study of T cell clones after liver transplantation. Study conclusions and caveats: Graft donor-reactive T cells may have migrated into the graft rather than being deleted. Conclusions were preliminary, with small, heterogeneous patient groups.

To note about this clone: Its target is unknown.

TCRdb's copy holds only in-frame clones and misses some; the assay was immunoSEQ multiplex PCR. The data contain 55,000 to 70,000 clones, around 92% of them singletons. The ends were cut back, 1 base at V and 4 bases at J, with 10 bases in the middle. The CDR3 runs to 14 residues. Germline V gene lookup returns CDR1 SGHVS and CDR2 FQNEAQ. This specimen was CD4+ T cells from blood, taken around 25 months after liver transplant. This TCR came from a human patient who received a liver transplant. Some T cells may be supplied by the graft donor. The chain links TRBV7-8 to TRBJ1-2, with D possibly matching TRBD1 (5 bases). The CDR3: CASSLVSGSYGYTF. The CDR3 nucleotides read TGTGCCAGCAGCTTAGTTTCAGGGAGCTATGGCTACACCTTC.